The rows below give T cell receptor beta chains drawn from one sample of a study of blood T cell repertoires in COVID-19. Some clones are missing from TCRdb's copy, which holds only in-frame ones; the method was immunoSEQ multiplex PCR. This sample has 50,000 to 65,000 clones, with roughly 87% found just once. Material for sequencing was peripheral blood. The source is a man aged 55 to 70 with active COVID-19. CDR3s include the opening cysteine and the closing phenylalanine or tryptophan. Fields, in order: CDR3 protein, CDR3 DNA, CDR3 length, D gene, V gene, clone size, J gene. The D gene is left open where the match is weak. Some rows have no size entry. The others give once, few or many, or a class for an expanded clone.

CDR3 protein: CASGPTGNQPQHF; CDR3 DNA: TGTGCCAGCGGACCGACAGGCAATCAGCCCCAGCATTTT; CDR3 length: 13; D gene: -; V gene: TRBV7-9; clone size: -; J gene: TRBJ1-5
CDR3 protein: CASSLSSGIGQPQHF; CDR3 DNA: TGTGCCAGCAGCTTATCTTCAGGGATCGGGCAGCCCCAGCATTTT; CDR3 length: 15; D gene: -; V gene: TRBV5-5; clone size: -; J gene: TRBJ1-5
CDR3 protein: CASSITSGLDTQYF; CDR3 DNA: TGTGCCAGCAGCATTACTAGCGGGTTAGATACGCAGTATTTT; CDR3 length: 14; D gene: TRBD2; V gene: TRBV5-4; clone size: -; J gene: TRBJ2-3
CDR3 protein: CASSLAGGTYEQYF; CDR3 DNA: TGTGCCAGCAGCTTGGCCGGGGGGACCTACGAGCAGTACTTC; CDR3 length: 14; D gene: TRBD2; V gene: TRBV5-8; clone size: -; J gene: TRBJ2-7
CDR3 protein: CSASQETQYF; CDR3 DNA: TGCAGTGCCTCCCAAGAGACCCAGTACTTC; CDR3 length: 10; D gene: -; V gene: TRBV20-1; clone size: -; J gene: TRBJ2-5
CDR3 protein: CASSYMDSGDTQYF; CDR3 DNA: TGTGCCAGCAGTTACATGGATTCGGGGGATACGCAGTATTTT; CDR3 length: 14; D gene: -; V gene: TRBV6-2/TRBV6-3; clone size: -; J gene: TRBJ2-3
CDR3 protein: CASSPTPGGTYEQYF; CDR3 DNA: TGTGCCAGCAGCCCCACCCCGGGAGGGACCTACGAGCAGTACTTC; CDR3 length: 15; D gene: TRBD2; V gene: TRBV9; clone size: -; J gene: TRBJ2-7
CDR3 protein: CASSLETGSYEQYF; CDR3 DNA: TGTGCCAGCAGCCTTGAGACAGGGTCCTACGAGCAGTACTTC; CDR3 length: 14; D gene: TRBD1; V gene: TRBV3-1/TRBV3-2; clone size: -; J gene: TRBJ2-7
CDR3 protein: CASSQGTALFSYDSGNTIYF; CDR3 DNA: TGTGCCAGCAGCCAGGGGACAGCCCTCTTCTCATACGACTCTGGAAACACCATATATTTT; CDR3 length: 20; D gene: TRBD1; V gene: TRBV4-2; clone size: -; J gene: TRBJ1-3
CDR3 protein: CASSSDPSGSGNEQFF; CDR3 DNA: TGTGCCAGCAGCTCCGATCCTAGCGGGAGTGGTAATGAGCAGTTCTTC; CDR3 length: 16; D gene: TRBD2; V gene: TRBV7-3; clone size: -; J gene: TRBJ2-1
CDR3 protein: CASSHRGRFQETQYF; CDR3 DNA: TGTGCCAGCAGCCATCGAGGGCGTTTCCAAGAGACCCAGTACTTC; CDR3 length: 15; D gene: -; V gene: TRBV3-1/TRBV3-2; clone size: -; J gene: TRBJ2-5
CDR3 protein: CASSPLGLGNTGELFF; CDR3 DNA: TGTGCCAGCAGTCCCCTCGGGTTGGGGAACACCGGGGAGCTGTTTTTT; CDR3 length: 16; D gene: -; V gene: TRBV28; clone size: -; J gene: TRBJ2-2
CDR3 protein: CAGAPGLANTGELFF; CDR3 DNA: TGTGCCGGCGCTCCGGGACTAGCGAACACCGGGGAGCTGTTTTTT; CDR3 length: 15; D gene: TRBD2; V gene: TRBV6-6; clone size: -; J gene: TRBJ2-2
CDR3 protein: CAISGNRGENYGYTF; CDR3 DNA: TGTGCCATCAGTGGGAACAGGGGAGAGAACTATGGCTACACCTTC; CDR3 length: 15; D gene: TRBD1; V gene: TRBV10-3; clone size: -; J gene: TRBJ1-2
CDR3 protein: CASSLDTVNTGELFF; CDR3 DNA: TGTGCCAGCAGTCTCGACACTGTGAACACCGGAGAGCTGTTTTTT; CDR3 length: 15; D gene: -; V gene: TRBV2; clone size: -; J gene: TRBJ2-2
CDR3 protein: CASSKPDRTTNEKLFF; CDR3 DNA: TGTGCCAGTAGTAAACCGGACAGGACAACTAATGAAAAACTGTTTTTT; CDR3 length: 16; D gene: TRBD1; V gene: TRBV19; clone size: few; J gene: TRBJ1-4
CDR3 protein: CASSLSARVGNSPLHF; CDR3 DNA: TGTGCCAGCAGCTTGTCGGCGCGGGTCGGGAATTCACCCCTCCACTTT; CDR3 length: 16; D gene: -; V gene: TRBV5-4; clone size: -; J gene: TRBJ1-6
CDR3 protein: CASSISLEPYEQYF; CDR3 DNA: TGTGCCAGTAGTATAAGCCTAGAACCCTACGAGCAGTACTTC; CDR3 length: 14; D gene: -; V gene: TRBV19; clone size: medium-sized; J gene: TRBJ2-7
CDR3 protein: CASSHLGQGNTEAFF; CDR3 DNA: TGTGCCAGCAGCCACCTCGGACAGGGGAACACTGAAGCTTTCTTT; CDR3 length: 15; D gene: TRBD1; V gene: TRBV14; clone size: few; J gene: TRBJ1-1
CDR3 protein: CASMETSGRFTGELFF; CDR3 DNA: TGTGCCAGCATGGAAACTAGCGGGAGGTTCACCGGGGAGCTGTTTTTT; CDR3 length: 16; D gene: TRBD2; V gene: TRBV3-1/TRBV3-2; clone size: once; J gene: TRBJ2-2
CDR3 protein: CASGTSGTSYEQYF; CDR3 DNA: TGTGCCAGCGGGACTAGCGGGACTTCCTACGAGCAGTACTTC; CDR3 length: 14; D gene: TRBD2; V gene: TRBV2; clone size: -; J gene: TRBJ2-7
CDR3 protein: CASSQEGHKYQETQYF; CDR3 DNA: TGTGCCAGCAGCCAAGAGGGACATAAGTACCAAGAGACCCAGTACTTC; CDR3 length: 16; D gene: -; V gene: TRBV3-1/TRBV3-2; clone size: once; J gene: TRBJ2-5
CDR3 protein: CASSPTGLQETQYF; CDR3 DNA: TGTGCCAGCAGCCCCACAGGGCTCCAAGAGACCCAGTACTTC; CDR3 length: 14; D gene: -; V gene: TRBV7-3; clone size: -; J gene: TRBJ2-5
CDR3 protein: CASSKTGIEQYF; CDR3 DNA: TGTGCCAGCAGTAAGACAGGAATCGAGCAGTACTTC; CDR3 length: 12; D gene: -; V gene: TRBV6-6; clone size: -; J gene: TRBJ2-7
CDR3 protein: CASRIPPGLAGGYKNEQFF; CDR3 DNA: TGTGCCAGCAGGATACCCCCGGGACTAGCGGGAGGGTACAAGAATGAGCAGTTCTTC; CDR3 length: 19; D gene: TRBD2; V gene: TRBV28; clone size: -; J gene: TRBJ2-1
CDR3 protein: CASSVDGSGVFETQYF; CDR3 DNA: TGTGCCAGCAGCGTAGACGGGAGTGGGGTCTTTGAGACCCAGTACTTC; CDR3 length: 16; D gene: -; V gene: TRBV9; clone size: -; J gene: TRBJ2-5
CDR3 protein: CASSLFTTGMSDTEAFF; CDR3 DNA: TGTGCCAGCAGTTTATTCACGACAGGGATGTCTGACACTGAAGCTTTCTTT; CDR3 length: 17; D gene: TRBD1; V gene: TRBV28; clone size: -; J gene: TRBJ1-1
CDR3 protein: CASSRFGLGTDTQYF; CDR3 DNA: TGCGCCAGCAGCCGCTTCGGACTCGGGACAGATACGCAGTATTTT; CDR3 length: 15; D gene: -; V gene: TRBV4-3; clone size: -; J gene: TRBJ2-3
CDR3 protein: CAISGDEDRTGEKLFF; CDR3 DNA: TGTGCCATCAGTGGGGATGAGGATCGGACGGGGGAAAAACTGTTTTTT; CDR3 length: 16; D gene: -; V gene: TRBV10-3; clone size: -; J gene: TRBJ1-4
CDR3 protein: CASSPGDAAPSSNQPQHF; CDR3 DNA: TGCGCCAGCAGCCCGGGTGACGCTGCACCTAGTAGCAATCAGCCCCAGCATTTT; CDR3 length: 18; D gene: -; V gene: TRBV5-1; clone size: -; J gene: TRBJ1-5
CDR3 protein: CATGGGPSSNQPQHF; CDR3 DNA: TGTGCCACAGGAGGGGGCCCCTCCTCCAATCAGCCCCAGCATTTT; CDR3 length: 15; D gene: TRBD1; V gene: TRBV7-9; clone size: once; J gene: TRBJ1-5
CDR3 protein: CASSVGLADSYEQYF; CDR3 DNA: TGTGCCAGCAGCGTGGGACTAGCGGACTCCTACGAGCAGTACTTC; CDR3 length: 15; D gene: TRBD2; V gene: TRBV9; clone size: once; J gene: TRBJ2-7
CDR3 protein: CSATKGPWDEQYF; CDR3 DNA: TGCAGCGCCACAAAGGGGCCTTGGGACGAGCAGTACTTC; CDR3 length: 13; D gene: -; V gene: TRBV29-1; clone size: -; J gene: TRBJ2-7
CDR3 protein: CASSQDSVTSGNESTDTQYF; CDR3 DNA: TGTGCCAGCAGCCAAGATTCGGTGACTAGCGGGAATGAAAGCACAGATACGCAGTATTTT; CDR3 length: 20; D gene: TRBD2; V gene: TRBV3-1/TRBV3-2; clone size: -; J gene: TRBJ2-3
CDR3 protein: CASSSQRTVISYEQYF; CDR3 DNA: TGTGCCAGTAGTAGTCAGCGGACAGTAATCTCCTACGAGCAGTACTTC; CDR3 length: 16; D gene: -; V gene: TRBV19; clone size: -; J gene: TRBJ2-7
CDR3 protein: CASRTGWDTQYF; CDR3 DNA: TGTGCCAGCCGGACTGGATGGGATACGCAGTATTTT; CDR3 length: 12; D gene: -; V gene: TRBV6-6; clone size: -; J gene: TRBJ2-3
CDR3 protein: CASSQSGTSGRRLPREITDEQFF; CDR3 DNA: TGTGCCAGCAGCCAATCCGGGACTAGCGGGAGGCGTTTGCCCCGGGAGATCACAGATGAGCAGTTCTTC; CDR3 length: 23; D gene: TRBD2; V gene: TRBV3-1/TRBV3-2; clone size: -; J gene: TRBJ2-1
CDR3 protein: CASSFRPVTGYEQYF; CDR3 DNA: TGTGCCAGCAGTTTTCGCCCAGTGACAGGCTACGAGCAGTACTTC; CDR3 length: 15; D gene: -; V gene: TRBV28; clone size: -; J gene: TRBJ2-7
CDR3 protein: CASSLSQGGNEQYF; CDR3 DNA: TGCGCCAGCAGCTTGAGCCAGGGTGGAAACGAGCAGTACTTC; CDR3 length: 14; D gene: -; V gene: TRBV5-1; clone size: -; J gene: TRBJ2-7
CDR3 protein: CASSPRTSGSRGTQYF; CDR3 DNA: TGTGCCAGTAGTCCCCGGACTAGCGGGAGCCGAGGGACCCAGTACTTC; CDR3 length: 16; D gene: TRBD2; V gene: TRBV19; clone size: -; J gene: TRBJ2-5
CDR3 protein: CASSLPSGKNIQYF; CDR3 DNA: TGTGCCAGCAGCTTACCTAGCGGGAAAAACATTCAGTACTTC; CDR3 length: 14; D gene: TRBD2; V gene: TRBV7-2; clone size: -; J gene: TRBJ2-4
CDR3 protein: CASSPRGGGTEAFF; CDR3 DNA: TGTGCCAGCAGTCCACGGGGGGGTGGGACTGAAGCTTTCTTT; CDR3 length: 14; D gene: -; V gene: TRBV27; clone size: -; J gene: TRBJ1-1
CDR3 protein: CASSLDRDYQETQYF; CDR3 DNA: TGCGCCAGCAGCTTGGATAGGGACTACCAAGAGACCCAGTACTTC; CDR3 length: 15; D gene: -; V gene: TRBV5-1; clone size: -; J gene: TRBJ2-5
CDR3 protein: CASSRGGLNSYEQYF; CDR3 DNA: TGTGCCAGTAGCCGGGGGGGACTAAACTCCTACGAGCAGTACTTC; CDR3 length: 15; D gene: TRBD2; V gene: TRBV19; clone size: -; J gene: TRBJ2-7
CDR3 protein: CASSQWDKNSPLHF; CDR3 DNA: TGCGCCAGCAGTCAATGGGACAAGAATTCACCCCTCCACTTT; CDR3 length: 14; D gene: -; V gene: TRBV23-1; clone size: once; J gene: TRBJ1-6
CDR3 protein: CASSETGGTEAFF; CDR3 DNA: TGTGCCAGCAGCGAAACAGGGGGGACTGAAGCTTTCTTT; CDR3 length: 13; D gene: TRBD1; V gene: TRBV5-6; clone size: once; J gene: TRBJ1-1
CDR3 protein: CASSYSNRFYEQYF; CDR3 DNA: TGTGCCAGCAGTTACTCAAACAGATTCTACGAGCAGTACTTC; CDR3 length: 14; D gene: -; V gene: TRBV6-6; clone size: -; J gene: TRBJ2-7
CDR3 protein: CASSSSGLRNTEAFF; CDR3 DNA: TGTGCCAGCAGCTCCTCGGGACTAAGGAACACTGAAGCTTTCTTT; CDR3 length: 15; D gene: -; V gene: TRBV7-2; clone size: once; J gene: TRBJ1-1
CDR3 protein: CASSLRGLGTDTQYF; CDR3 DNA: TGTGCCAGCAGCTTAAGGGGACTAGGGACAGATACGCAGTATTTT; CDR3 length: 15; D gene: TRBD2; V gene: TRBV5-8; clone size: -; J gene: TRBJ2-3
CDR3 protein: CASSYIGVGTDTQYF; CDR3 DNA: TGTGCCAGCAGTTATATCGGAGTTGGCACAGATACGCAGTATTTT; CDR3 length: 15; D gene: -; V gene: TRBV6-5; clone size: -; J gene: TRBJ2-3
CDR3 protein: CASSKTGGRETQYF; CDR3 DNA: TGTGCCAGCAGCAAGACAGGGGGCAGAGAGACCCAGTACTTC; CDR3 length: 14; D gene: TRBD1; V gene: TRBV7-9; clone size: -; J gene: TRBJ2-5
CDR3 protein: CAISPTGGDRGYTF; CDR3 DNA: TGTGCCATCAGTCCCACCGGGGGGGATCGTGGCTACACCTTC; CDR3 length: 14; D gene: -; V gene: TRBV10-3; clone size: -; J gene: TRBJ1-2
CDR3 protein: CASSQDPGQVQGTQFF; CDR3 DNA: TGCGCCAGCAGCCAAGATCCGGGACAGGTTCAGGGGACGCAGTTCTTC; CDR3 length: 16; D gene: TRBD1; V gene: TRBV4-1; clone size: -; J gene: TRBJ2-1